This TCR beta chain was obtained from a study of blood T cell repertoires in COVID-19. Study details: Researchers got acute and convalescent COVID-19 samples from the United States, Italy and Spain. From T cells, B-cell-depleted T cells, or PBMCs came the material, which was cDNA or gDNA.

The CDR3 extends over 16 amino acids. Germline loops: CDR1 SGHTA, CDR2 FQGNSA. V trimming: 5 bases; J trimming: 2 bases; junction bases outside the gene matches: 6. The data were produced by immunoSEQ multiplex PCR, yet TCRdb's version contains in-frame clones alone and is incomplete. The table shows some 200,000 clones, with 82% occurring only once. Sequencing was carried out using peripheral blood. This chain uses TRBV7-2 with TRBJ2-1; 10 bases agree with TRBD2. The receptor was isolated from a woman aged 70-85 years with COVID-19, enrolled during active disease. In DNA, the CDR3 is TGTGCCAGCAGCGGTACTAGCGGGACGGCCTACAATGAGCAGTTCTTC. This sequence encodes CASSGTSGTAYNEQFF. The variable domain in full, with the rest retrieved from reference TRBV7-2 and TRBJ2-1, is GAGVSQSPSNKVTEKGKDVELRCDPISGHTALYWYRQSLGQGLEFLIYFQGNSAPDKSGLPSDRFSAERTGGSVSTLTIQRTQQEDSAVYLCASSGTSGTAYNEQFFGPGTRLTVL.